The subject of this entry is one TCR beta chain. The target antigen is unknown. This sample was included in a study of graft-versus-host responses after intestinal transplantation. Study-wide background: All recipients were given anti-thymocyte globulin induction, and tacrolimus and steroids were then administered for about three years. Findings of the study overall: The authors found GvH clones in recipient marrow, some appearing first in ileum or blood. Early post-transplant HvG declines showed an association with peak circulating GvH clone levels.

This table comes from immunoSEQ multiplex PCR, and its TCRdb copy is limited to in-frame clones, with some not included. The data show about 39,000 clones, with 93% seen just once and roughly 23% held by the top ten. The clonotype originates from a human donor who was the organ donor for an intestinal transplant. Sequences were derived from unstimulated CD8+ T cells sorted from spleen or lymph node cells, sampled before transplant.

Here the CDR3 reads CASRSAFLTSGRYNEQFF. In nucleotides, the CDR3 is TGCGCCAGCAGAAGTGCGTTTCTGACTAGCGGGAGATACAATGAGCAGTTCTTC. The chain has TRBV10-1 and TRBJ2-1, with 12 bases matching TRBD2. This CDR3 contains 18 residues. V was clipped by 6 bases and J by 4 bases; unmatched bases: 13. Germline V CDR1 and CDR2: WNHNN, SYGVQD (reference sequence).